Below are 4 T cell receptor beta chains sequenced from a single sample in a study of CXCR3-negative and CXCR3-positive naive CD8 T cells. Study findings and constraints: The study found more hydrophobic TRB CDR3s in CXCR3-positive naive cells than in CXCR3-negative naive cells.

No antigen is known for these receptors. Via 5' RACE with UMI labels, TRB cDNA libraries were prepared. One entry per CDR3 protein, without DNA, is what TCRdb gives after re-calling the 5' RACE reads. The sample's table shows about 150,000 distinct CDR3 sequences. The sample taken for sequencing was naive CXCR3+ CD8+ T cells from blood. Stated subset: CD45RO-CCR7+CD27+CD95- naive CD8+ T cells expressing CXCR3 (TNR3+). The source is a human donor in good health. Some clones in this sample may be carry-over from other donors' samples.

CDR3 protein: CSARDYLTATYEQYF. The chain combines TRBV20-1 with TRBJ2-7. The germline gives CDR1 DFQATT, CDR2 SNEGSKA (reference sequence). The CDR3 contains 15 residues.

This sequence joins TRBV7-9 and TRBJ1-1. Germline values: CDR1 SEHNR, CDR2 FQNEAQ (reference sequence). The CDR3 length is 13 residues. The CDR3 sequence: CASSLAWDTEAFF.

The chain links TRBV5-1 to TRBJ2-5; checking the TCRdb D call of TRBD2 is not possible without DNA. Germline-derived CDR1 and CDR2 are SGHRS and YFSETQ. The CDR3 is made up of 15 amino acids. The CDR3 loop is CASSLARTGGETQYF.

The chain links TRBV20-1 to TRBJ2-3. CDR3 size: 16 residues. Germline-derived CDR1 and CDR2 are DFQATT and SNEGSKA (reference sequence). The CDR3 sequence is CSARDPDSGSTDTQYF.